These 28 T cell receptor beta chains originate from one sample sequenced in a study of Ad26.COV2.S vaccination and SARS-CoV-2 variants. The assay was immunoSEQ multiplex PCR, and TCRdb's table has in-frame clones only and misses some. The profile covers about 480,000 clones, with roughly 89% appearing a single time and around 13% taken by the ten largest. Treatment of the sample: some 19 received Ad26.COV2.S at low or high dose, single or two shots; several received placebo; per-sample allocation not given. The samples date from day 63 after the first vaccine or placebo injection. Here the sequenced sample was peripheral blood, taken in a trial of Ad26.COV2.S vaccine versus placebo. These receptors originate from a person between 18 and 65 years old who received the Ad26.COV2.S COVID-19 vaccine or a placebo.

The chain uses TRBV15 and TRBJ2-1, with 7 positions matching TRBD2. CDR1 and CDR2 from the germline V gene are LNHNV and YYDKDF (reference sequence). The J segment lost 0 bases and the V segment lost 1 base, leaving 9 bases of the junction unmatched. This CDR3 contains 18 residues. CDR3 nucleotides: TGTGCCACCAGCAGAGGGGACCGGGGGGTGAGCTCCTACAATGAGCAGTTCTTC. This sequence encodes CATSRGDRGVSSYNEQFF. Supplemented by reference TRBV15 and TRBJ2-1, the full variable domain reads DAMVIQNPRYQVTQFGKPVTLSCSQTLNHNVMYWYQQKSSQAPKLLFHYYDKDFNNEADTPDNFQSRRPNTSFCFLDIRSPGLGDTAMYLCATSRGDRGVSSYNEQFFGPGTRLTVL.

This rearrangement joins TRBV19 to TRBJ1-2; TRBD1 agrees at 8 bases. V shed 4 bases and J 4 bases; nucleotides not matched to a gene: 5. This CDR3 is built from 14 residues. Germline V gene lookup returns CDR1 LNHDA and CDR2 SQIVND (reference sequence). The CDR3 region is CASSRGQGGYGYTF. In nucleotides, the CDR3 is TGTGCCAGTAGTAGAGGACAGGGCGGCTATGGCTACACCTTC.

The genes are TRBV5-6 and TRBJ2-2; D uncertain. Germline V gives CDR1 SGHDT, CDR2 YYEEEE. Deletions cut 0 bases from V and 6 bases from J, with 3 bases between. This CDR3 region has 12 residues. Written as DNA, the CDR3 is TGTGCCAGCAGCTTGGAGTCCGGGGAGCTGTTTTTT. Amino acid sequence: CASSLESGELFF.

The DNA of the CDR3 is TGTGCCAGTAGCCTGGTGGGCGGGATGAACACCGGGGAGCTGTTTTTT. Its translation is CASSLVGGMNTGELFF. The chain carries TRBV19 and TRBJ2-2; D is possibly TRBD2 (6 bases). The CDR3 has 16 amino acids. Germline V gene lookup returns CDR1 LNHDA and CDR2 SQIVND (reference sequence). Trimming removed 6 bases at V and 1 base at J, with 15 bases between. The complete variable domain, with remaining parts taken from reference TRBV19 and TRBJ2-2, reads DGGITQSPKYLFRKEGQNVTLSCEQNLNHDAMYWYRQDPGQGLRLIYYSQIVNDFQKGDIAEGYSVSREKKESFPLTVTSAQKNPTAFYLCASSLVGGMNTGELFFGEGSRLTVL.

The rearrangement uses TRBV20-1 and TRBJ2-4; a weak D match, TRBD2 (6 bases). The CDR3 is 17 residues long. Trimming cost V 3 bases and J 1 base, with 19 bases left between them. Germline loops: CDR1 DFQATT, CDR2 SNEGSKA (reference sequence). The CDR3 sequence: CSASFAGPIGAKNIQYF. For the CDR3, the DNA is TGCAGTGCTAGTTTCGCGGGACCTATTGGGGCCAAAAACATTCAGTACTTC.

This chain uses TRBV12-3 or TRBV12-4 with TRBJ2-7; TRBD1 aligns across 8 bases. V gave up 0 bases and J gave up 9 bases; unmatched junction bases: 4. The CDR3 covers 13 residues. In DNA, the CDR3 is TGTGCCAGCAGTTTAGCGGGGACAGGATTGCAGTACTTC. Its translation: CASSLAGTGLQYF.

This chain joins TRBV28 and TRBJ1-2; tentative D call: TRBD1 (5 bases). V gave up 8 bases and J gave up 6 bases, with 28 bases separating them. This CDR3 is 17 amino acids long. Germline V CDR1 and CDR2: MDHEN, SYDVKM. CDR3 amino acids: CASSYSVGTVRRDGYTF. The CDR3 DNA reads TGTGCCAGCTCCTATTCCGTAGGGACCGTCAGAAGGGATGGCTACACCTTC.

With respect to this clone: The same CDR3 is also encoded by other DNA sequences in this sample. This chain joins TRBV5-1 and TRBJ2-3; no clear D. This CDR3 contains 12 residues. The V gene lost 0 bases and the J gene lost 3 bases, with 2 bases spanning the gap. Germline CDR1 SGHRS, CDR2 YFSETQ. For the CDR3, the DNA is TGCGCCAGCAGCTTGGCAACAGATACGCAGTATTTT. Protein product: CASSLATDTQYF.

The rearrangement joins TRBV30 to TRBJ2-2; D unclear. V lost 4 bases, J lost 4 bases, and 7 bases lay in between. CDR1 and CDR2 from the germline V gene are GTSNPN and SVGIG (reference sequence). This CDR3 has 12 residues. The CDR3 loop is CAWTFSTGELFF. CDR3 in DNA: TGTGCCTGGACGTTTAGCACCGGGGAGCTGTTTTTT.

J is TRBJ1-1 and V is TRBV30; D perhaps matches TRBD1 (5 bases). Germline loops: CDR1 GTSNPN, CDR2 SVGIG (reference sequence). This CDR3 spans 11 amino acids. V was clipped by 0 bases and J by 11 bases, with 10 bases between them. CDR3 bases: TGTGCCTGGAGTGTAGCCAGGGCGGCTTTCTTT. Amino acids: CAWSVARAAFF.

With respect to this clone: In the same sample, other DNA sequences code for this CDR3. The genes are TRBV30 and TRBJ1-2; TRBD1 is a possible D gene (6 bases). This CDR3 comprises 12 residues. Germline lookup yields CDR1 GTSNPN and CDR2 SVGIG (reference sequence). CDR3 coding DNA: TGTGCGGGCCCCGGGGGCCTGGGGGGCTACACCTTC. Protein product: CAGPGGLGGYTF.

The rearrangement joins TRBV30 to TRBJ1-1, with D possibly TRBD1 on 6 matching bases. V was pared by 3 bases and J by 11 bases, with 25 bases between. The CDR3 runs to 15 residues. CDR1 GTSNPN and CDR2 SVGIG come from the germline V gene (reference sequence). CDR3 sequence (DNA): TGTGCCTGGAGACCTAGAGGGGGTATACTAATGTTGGCTTTCTTT. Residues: CAWRPRGGILMLAFF.

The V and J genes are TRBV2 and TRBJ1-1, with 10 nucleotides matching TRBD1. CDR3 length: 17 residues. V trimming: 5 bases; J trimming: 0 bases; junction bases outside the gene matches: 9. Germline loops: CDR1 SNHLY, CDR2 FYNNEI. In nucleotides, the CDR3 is TGTGCCAGCAGTTTCACCGGGACAGGGGTACTGAACACTGAAGCTTTCTTT. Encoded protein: CASSFTGTGVLNTEAFF.

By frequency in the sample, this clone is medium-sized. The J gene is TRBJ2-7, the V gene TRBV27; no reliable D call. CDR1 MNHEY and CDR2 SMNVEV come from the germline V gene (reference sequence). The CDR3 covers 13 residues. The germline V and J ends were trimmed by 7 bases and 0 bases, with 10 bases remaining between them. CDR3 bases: TGTGCCAGCAAAGCACTACACTCCTACGAGCAGTACTTC. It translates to CASKALHSYEQYF.

The DNA for the CDR3 is TGTGCCAGCAGCAACAACAATGGGTATGAGCAGTTCTTC. As protein: CASSNNNGYEQFF. The chain combines TRBV21-1 with TRBJ2-1. TRBV21-1 is classified as a pseudogene. The CDR3 covers 13 residues.

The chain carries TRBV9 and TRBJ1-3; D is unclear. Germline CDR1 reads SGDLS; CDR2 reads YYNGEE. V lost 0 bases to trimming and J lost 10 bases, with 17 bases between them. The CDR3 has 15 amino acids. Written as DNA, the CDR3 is TGTGCCAGCAGCGTAGAGGCGGTCCTTTCGAGGACCATATATTTT. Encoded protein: CASSVEAVLSRTIYF.

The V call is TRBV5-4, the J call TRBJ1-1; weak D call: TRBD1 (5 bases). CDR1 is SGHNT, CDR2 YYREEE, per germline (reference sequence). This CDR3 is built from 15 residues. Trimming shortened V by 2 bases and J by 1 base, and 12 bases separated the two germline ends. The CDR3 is CASSFPGQGNTEAFF. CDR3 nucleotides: TGTGCCAGCAGCTTTCCCGGTCAGGGGAACACTGAAGCTTTCTTT.

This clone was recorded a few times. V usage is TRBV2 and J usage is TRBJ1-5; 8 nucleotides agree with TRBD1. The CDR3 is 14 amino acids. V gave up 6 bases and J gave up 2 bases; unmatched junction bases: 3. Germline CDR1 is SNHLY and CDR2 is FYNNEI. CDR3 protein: CASSRGQGNQPQHF. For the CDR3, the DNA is TGTGCCAGCAGCAGGGGGCAAGGCAATCAGCCCCAGCATTTT.

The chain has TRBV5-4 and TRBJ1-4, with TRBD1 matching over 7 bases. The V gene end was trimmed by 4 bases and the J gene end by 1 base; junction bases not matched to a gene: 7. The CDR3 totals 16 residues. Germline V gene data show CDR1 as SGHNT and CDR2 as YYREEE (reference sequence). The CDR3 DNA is TGTGCCAGCAGCCAGGGGGGCGGCAGAACTAATGAAAAACTGTTTTTT. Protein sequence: CASSQGGGRTNEKLFF.

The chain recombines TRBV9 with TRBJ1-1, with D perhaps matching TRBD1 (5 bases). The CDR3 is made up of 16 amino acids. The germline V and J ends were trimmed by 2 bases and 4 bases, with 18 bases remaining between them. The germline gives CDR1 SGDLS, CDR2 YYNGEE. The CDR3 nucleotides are TGTGCCAGCAGCGTTGGGACCCCAGGAGGCGGCACTGAAGCTTTCTTT. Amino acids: CASSVGTPGGGTEAFF.

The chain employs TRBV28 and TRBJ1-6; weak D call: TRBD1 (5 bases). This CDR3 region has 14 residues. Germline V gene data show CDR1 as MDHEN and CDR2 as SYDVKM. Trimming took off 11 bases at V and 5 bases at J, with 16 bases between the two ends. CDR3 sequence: CAGGAGANNSPLHF. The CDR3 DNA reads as TGTGCCGGAGGGGCAGGTGCGAATAATTCACCCCTCCACTTT.

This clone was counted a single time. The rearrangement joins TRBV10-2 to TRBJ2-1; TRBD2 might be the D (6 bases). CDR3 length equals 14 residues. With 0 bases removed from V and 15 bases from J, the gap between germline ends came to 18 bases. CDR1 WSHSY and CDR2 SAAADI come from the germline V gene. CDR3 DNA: TGCGCCAGCAGTGAGTCGACTAGTCTGGGTCGGTGGTTCTTC. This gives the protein CASSESTSLGRWFF.

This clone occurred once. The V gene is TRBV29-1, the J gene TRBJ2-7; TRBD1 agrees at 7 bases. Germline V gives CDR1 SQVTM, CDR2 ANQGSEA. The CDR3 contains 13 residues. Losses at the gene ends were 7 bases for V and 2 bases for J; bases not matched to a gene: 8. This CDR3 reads CSARDRTTYEQYF. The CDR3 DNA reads TGCAGCGCTCGGGACAGAACCACCTACGAGCAGTACTTC.

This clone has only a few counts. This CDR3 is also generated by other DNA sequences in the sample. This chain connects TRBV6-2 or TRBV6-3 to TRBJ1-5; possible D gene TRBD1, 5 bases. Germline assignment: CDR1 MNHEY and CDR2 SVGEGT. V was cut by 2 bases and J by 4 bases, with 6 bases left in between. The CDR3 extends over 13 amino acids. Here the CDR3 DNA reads TGTGCCAGCAGTTACGGGGGGAATCAGCCCCAGCATTTT. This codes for CASSYGGNQPQHF.

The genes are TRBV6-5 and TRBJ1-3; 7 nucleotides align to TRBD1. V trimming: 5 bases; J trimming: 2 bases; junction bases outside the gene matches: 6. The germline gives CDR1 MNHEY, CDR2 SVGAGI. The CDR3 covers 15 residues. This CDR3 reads CASSRRQGAGNTIYF. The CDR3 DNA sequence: TGTGCCAGCAGTAGACGACAGGGCGCTGGAAACACCATATATTTT.

The CDR3 sequence is CASSRNRATGELFF. The DNA for the CDR3 is TGCGCCAGCAGCCGTAACAGGGCCACCGGGGAGCTGTTTTTT. The chain has TRBV5-1 and TRBJ2-2, with a weak D call TRBD1 (6 bases). CDR1 is SGHRS and CDR2 is YFSETQ in the germline V gene. CDR3 length: 14 residues. The ends were cut back, 4 bases at V and 4 bases at J, with 11 bases in the middle.

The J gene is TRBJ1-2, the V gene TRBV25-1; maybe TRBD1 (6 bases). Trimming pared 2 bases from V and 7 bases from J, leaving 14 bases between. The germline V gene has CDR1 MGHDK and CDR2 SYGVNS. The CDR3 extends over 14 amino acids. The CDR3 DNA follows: TGTGCCAGCAGTGAAGCCCAAGCGGGGGCTGGCTACACCTTC. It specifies CASSEAQAGAGYTF.

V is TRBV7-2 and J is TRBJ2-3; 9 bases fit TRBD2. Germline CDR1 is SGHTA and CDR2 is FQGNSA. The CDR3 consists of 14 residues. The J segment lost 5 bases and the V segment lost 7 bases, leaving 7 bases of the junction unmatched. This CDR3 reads CASTDGGRGDTQYF. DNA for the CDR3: TGTGCCAGCACCGATGGCGGGAGGGGAGATACGCAGTATTTT.